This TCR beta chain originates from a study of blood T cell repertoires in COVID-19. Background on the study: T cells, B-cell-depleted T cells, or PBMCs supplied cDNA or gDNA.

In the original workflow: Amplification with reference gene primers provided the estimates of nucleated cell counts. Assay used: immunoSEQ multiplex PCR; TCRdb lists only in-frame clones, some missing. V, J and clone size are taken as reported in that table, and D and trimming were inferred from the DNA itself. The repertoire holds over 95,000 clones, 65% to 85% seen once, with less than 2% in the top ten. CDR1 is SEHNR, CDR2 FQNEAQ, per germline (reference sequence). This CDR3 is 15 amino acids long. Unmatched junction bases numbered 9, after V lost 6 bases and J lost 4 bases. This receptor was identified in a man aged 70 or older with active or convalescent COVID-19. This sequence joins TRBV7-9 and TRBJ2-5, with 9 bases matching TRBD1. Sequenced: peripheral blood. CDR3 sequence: CASREDRGAGETQYF. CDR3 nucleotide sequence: TGTGCCAGCAGAGAAGACAGGGGGGCAGGAGAGACCCAGTACTTC. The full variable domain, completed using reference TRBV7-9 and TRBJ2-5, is DTGVSQNPRHKITKRGQNVTFRCDPISEHNRLYWYRQTLGQGPEFLTYFQNEAQLEKSRLLSDRFSAERPKGSFSTLEIQRTEQGDSAMYLCASREDRGAGETQYFGPGTRLLVL.